This T cell receptor beta chain was found in a study of CD8 T cells in ankylosing spondylitis. On this clonotype: Its specificity is not known.

Germline CDR1 MDHEN, CDR2 SYDVKM. The CDR3 is 18 amino acids. V dropped 1 base and J dropped 1; count of bases not matched to a gene: 6. Study-level points and caveats: It appeared that ankylosing spondylitis blood was characterized by a TCR beta motif of under ten highly homologous variants.

MiXCR, applied by TCRdb to the 5' RACE reads, yields one record per CDR3 protein. The table lists 250,000 or so distinct CDR3 sequences, approximately 20% of them singletons, with about a third in the top ten. The V and J genes are TRBV28 and TRBJ1-4; 10 bases are shared with TRBD1. The sample was blood, either unsorted or a sorted T cell fraction (not recorded which). This TCR derives from a male donor with ankylosing spondylitis or in good health (not recorded which). The CDR3 DNA reads as TGTGCCAGCAGTTTATATCCGGGACAGGGGTTAACTAATGAAAAACTGTTTTTT. Protein product: CASSLYPGQGLTNEKLFF.